Described below is a single TCR beta chain sequence and its context. The junction and the germline gene differ at one end; a read error may be behind it. This specimen belongs to a study of human T cells and chemical hapten exposure. Study overall: Readings were taken at 6 days from patch tests that had applied 0.01% DPC to the upper back.

MiXCR, applied by TCRdb to the RACE reads, yields one record per CDR3 protein. The sample includes 95,000 to 150,000 distinct CDR3 sequences, around 13% of them seen just once. Documented time point: patch test 1, 2 weeks after DPC sensitization. Indicated treatment: therapeutic diphenylcyclopropenone sensitization with weekly scalp DPC. This CDR3 contains 14 residues. Sequencing was performed on whole blood, taken in connection with sensitization to the hapten diphenylcyclopropenone (DPC). J is TRBJ2-1 and V is TRBV12-3 or TRBV12-4; 7 bases line up with TRBD2. This receptor was taken from a man between 18 and 29 years old with alopecia areata. Some clones in this sample may be carry-over from other donors' samples. The chain's CDR3 is CASSIAGSYNEQFF. The CDR3 region has the DNA TGTGCCAGCAGTATAGCGGGCTCCTACAATGAGCAGTTCTTC.